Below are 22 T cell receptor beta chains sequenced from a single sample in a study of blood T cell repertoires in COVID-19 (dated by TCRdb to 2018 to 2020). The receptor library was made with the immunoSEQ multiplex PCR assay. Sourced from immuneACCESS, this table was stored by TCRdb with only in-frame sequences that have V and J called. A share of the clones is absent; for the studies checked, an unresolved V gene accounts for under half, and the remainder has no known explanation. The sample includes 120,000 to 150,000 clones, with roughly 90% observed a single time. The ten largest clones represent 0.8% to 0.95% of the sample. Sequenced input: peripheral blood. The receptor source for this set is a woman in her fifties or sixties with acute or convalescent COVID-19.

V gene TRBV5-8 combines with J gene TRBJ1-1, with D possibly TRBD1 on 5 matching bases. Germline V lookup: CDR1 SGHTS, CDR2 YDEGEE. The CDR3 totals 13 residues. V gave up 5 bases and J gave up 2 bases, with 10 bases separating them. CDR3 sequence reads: CASSWTLNTEAFF. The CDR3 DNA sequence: TGTGCCAGCAGTTGGACACTAAACACTGAAGCTTTCTTT.

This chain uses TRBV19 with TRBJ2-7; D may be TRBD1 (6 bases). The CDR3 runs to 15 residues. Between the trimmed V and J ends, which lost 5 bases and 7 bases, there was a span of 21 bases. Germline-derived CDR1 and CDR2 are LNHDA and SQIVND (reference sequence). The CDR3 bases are TGTGCCAGTAGTGGACAGCCTAAGGTTGGCTGGGAGCAGTACTTC. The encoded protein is CASSGQPKVGWEQYF.

The CDR3 is CASSRQSQSWRLGMDEQFF. The CDR3 DNA reads TGTGCCAGCAGCCGACAGTCACAATCATGGAGACTAGGAATGGATGAGCAGTTCTTC. The chain uses TRBV6-6 and TRBJ2-1; tentative D call: TRBD2 (6 bases). Germline-derived CDR1 and CDR2 are MNHNY and SVGAGI (reference sequence). V was shortened by 6 bases and J by 8 bases, with 32 bases between the two germline ends. CDR3 length: 19 amino acids.

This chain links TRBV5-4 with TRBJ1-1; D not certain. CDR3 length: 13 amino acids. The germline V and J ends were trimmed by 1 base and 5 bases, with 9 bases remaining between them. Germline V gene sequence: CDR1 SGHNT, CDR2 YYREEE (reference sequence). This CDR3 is CASSLRAGTEAFF. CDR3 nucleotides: TGTGCCAGCAGCTTGAGGGCGGGGACTGAAGCTTTCTTT.

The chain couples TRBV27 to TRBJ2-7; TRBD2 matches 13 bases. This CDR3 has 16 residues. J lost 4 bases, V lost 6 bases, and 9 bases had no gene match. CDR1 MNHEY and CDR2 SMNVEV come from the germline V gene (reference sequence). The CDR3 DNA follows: TGTGCCAGCAGAGATGTGGGACTAGCGGGATCTTACGAGCAGTACTTC. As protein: CASRDVGLAGSYEQYF.

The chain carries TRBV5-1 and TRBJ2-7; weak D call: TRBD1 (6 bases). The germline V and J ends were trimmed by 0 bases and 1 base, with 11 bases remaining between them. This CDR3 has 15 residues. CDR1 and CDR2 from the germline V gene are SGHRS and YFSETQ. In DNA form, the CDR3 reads TGCGCCAGCAGCTTGGGACAGGACGGTTCCTACGAGCAGTACTTC. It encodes CASSLGQDGSYEQYF.

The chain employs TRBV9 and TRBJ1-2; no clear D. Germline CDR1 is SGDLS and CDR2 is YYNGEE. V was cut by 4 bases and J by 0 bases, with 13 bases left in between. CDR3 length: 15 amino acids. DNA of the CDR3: TGTGCCAGCAGCCTAATCCAGGAAACTAACTATGGCTACACCTTC. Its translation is CASSLIQETNYGYTF. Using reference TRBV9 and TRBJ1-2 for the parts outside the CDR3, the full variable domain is DSGVTQTPKHLITATGQRVTLRCSPRSGDLSVYWYQQSLDQGLQFLIQYYNGEERAKGNILERFSAQQFPDLHSELNLSSLELGDSALYFCASSLIQETNYGYTFGSGTRLTVV.

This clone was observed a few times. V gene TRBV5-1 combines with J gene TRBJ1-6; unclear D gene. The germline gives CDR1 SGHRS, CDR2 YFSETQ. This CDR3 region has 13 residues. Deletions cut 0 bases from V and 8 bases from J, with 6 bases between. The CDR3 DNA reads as TGCGCCAGCAGCTTGGCCGGTGATTCACCCCTCCACTTT. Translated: CASSLAGDSPLHF.

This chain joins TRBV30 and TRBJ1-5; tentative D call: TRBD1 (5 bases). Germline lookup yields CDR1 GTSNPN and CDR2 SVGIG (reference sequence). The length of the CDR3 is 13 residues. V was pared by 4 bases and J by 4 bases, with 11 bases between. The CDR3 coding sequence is TGTGCCTGGACTCCGGACACAAATCAGCCCCAGCATTTT. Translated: CAWTPDTNQPQHF.

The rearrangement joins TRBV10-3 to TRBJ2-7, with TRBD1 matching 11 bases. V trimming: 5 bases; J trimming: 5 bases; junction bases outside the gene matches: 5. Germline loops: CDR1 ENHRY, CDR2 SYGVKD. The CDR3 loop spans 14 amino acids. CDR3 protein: CAISTGQGADEQYF. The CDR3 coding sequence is TGTGCCATCAGTACTGGACAGGGGGCGGACGAGCAGTACTTC.

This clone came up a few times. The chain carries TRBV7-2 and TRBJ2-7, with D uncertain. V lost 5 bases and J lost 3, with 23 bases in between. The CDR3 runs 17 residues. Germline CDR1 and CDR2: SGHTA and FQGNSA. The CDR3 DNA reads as TGTGCCAGCAGCCAACTTTTGCCCCTCAATCTTCACTACGAGCAGTACTTC. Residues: CASSQLLPLNLHYEQYF. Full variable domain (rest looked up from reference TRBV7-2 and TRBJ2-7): GAGVSQSPSNKVTEKGKDVELRCDPISGHTALYWYRQSLGQGLEFLIYFQGNSAPDKSGLPSDRFSAERTGGSVSTLTIQRTQQEDSAVYLCASSQLLPLNLHYEQYFGPGTRLTVT.

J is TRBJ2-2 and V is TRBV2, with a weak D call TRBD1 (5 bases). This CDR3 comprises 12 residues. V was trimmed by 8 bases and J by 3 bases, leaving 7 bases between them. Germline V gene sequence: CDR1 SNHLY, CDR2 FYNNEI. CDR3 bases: TGTGCCAGCCGACAGTACACCGGGGAGCTGTTTTTT. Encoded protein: CASRQYTGELFF.

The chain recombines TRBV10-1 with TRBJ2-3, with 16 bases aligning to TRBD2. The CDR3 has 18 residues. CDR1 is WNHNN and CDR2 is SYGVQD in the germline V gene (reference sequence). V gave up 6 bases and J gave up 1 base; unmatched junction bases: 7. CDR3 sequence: CASSGTSGREPRTDTQYF. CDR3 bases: TGCGCCAGCAGCGGGACTAGCGGGAGGGAACCCCGCACAGATACGCAGTATTTT.

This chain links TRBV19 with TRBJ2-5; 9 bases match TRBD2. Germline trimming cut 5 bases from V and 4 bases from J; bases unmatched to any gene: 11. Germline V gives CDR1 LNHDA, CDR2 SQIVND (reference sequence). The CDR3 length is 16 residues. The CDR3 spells CASSRASGIGGETQYF. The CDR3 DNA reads TGTGCCAGTAGTCGGGCTAGCGGGATAGGGGGAGAGACCCAGTACTTC.

The CDR3 region is CASGPKITGGEQYF. The CDR3 region has the DNA TGTGCCAGCGGTCCGAAGATAACAGGGGGCGAGCAGTACTTC. The V gene is TRBV27, the J gene TRBJ2-7; 8 bases align to TRBD1. Germline V lookup: CDR1 MNHEY, CDR2 SMNVEV (reference sequence). The CDR3 is 14 residues long. The trim removed 8 bases at V and 6 bases at J, leaving 12 bases unmatched.

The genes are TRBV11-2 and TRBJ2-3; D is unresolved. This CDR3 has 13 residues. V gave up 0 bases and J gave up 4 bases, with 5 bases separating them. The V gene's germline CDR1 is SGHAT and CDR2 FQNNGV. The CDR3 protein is CASSLEAADTQYF. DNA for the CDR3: TGTGCCAGCAGCTTAGAAGCCGCAGATACGCAGTATTTT.

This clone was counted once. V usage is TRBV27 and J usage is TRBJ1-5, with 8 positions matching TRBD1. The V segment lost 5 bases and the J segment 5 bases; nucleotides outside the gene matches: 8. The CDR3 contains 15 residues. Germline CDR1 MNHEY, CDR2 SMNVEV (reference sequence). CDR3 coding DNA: TGTGCCAGCAGTACAACAGGGGGAGGTGATCAGCCCCAGCATTTT. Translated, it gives CASSTTGGGDQPQHF.

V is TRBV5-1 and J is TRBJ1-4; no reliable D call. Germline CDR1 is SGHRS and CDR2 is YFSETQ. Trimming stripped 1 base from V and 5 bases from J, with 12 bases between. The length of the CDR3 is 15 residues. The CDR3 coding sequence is TGCGCCAGCAGCTTGAACTCAGGAAACAATGAAAAACTGTTTTTT. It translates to CASSLNSGNNEKLFF.

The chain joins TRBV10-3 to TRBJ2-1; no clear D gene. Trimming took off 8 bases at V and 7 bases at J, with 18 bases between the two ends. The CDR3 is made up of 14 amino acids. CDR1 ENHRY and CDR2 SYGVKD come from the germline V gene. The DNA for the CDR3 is TGTGCCATCGGTGTGACTGGTGAAGTAAATGAGCAGTTCTTC. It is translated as CAIGVTGEVNEQFF.

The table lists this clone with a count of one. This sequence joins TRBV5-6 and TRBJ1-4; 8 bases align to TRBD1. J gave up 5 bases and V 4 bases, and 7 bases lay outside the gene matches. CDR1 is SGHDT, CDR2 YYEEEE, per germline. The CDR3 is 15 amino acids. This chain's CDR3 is CASSNSGTGNEKLFF. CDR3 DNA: TGTGCCAGCAGCAACTCCGGGACAGGAAATGAAAAACTGTTTTTT.

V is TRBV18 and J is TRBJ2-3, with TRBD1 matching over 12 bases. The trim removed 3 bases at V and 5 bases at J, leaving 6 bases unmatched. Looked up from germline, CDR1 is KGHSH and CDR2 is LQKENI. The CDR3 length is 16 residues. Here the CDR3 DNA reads TGTGCCAGCTCACCCCCGGGACAGGGGGCGAGAGATACGCAGTATTTT. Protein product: CASSPPGQGARDTQYF.

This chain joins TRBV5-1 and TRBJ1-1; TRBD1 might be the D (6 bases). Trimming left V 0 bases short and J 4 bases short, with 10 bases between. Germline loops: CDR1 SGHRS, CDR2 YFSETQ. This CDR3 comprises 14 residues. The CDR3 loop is CASSLEQGFTEAFF. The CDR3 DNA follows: TGCGCCAGCAGCTTGGAACAGGGTTTCACTGAAGCTTTCTTT. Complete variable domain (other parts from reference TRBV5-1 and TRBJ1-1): KAGVTQTPRYLIKTRGQQVTLSCSPISGHRSVSWYQQTPGQGLQFLFEYFSETQRNKGNFPGRFSGRQFSNSRSEMNVSTLELGDSALYLCASSLEQGFTEAFFGQGTRLTVV.